This TCR beta chain was found in a study of blood T cells in healthy people across ages. Comments on this clonotype: Its antigen is currently unknown.

Overall study results and limits: Older age went with lower TCR beta diversity per million T cells, in a roughly linear way.

Sample-barcoded 5' priming and a J-beta primer mix drove a second PCR of roughly 7 to 11 cycles. A template-switch adaptor that had 12 random nucleotides put a tag on each cDNA molecule. CDR3-containing paired-end reads numbering at least 2.5 million came from each sample. MiXCR was run by TCRdb on the 5' RACE reads, yielding one entry per CDR3 protein. The sample contains 2 million or so distinct CDR3 sequences, 40% to 55% of which appear only once. The ends were cut back, 4 bases at V and 3 bases at J, with 9 bases in the middle. Germline CDR1 and CDR2: DFQATT and SNEGSKA (reference sequence). The CDR3 extends over 12 amino acids.

The TCR originated in a woman aged 40 to 49 in good health. Sequenced sample: blood. This chain joins TRBV20-1 and TRBJ1-1; no firm D call. The CDR3 is CSAMISYTEAFF. Written as DNA, the CDR3 is TGCAGTGCTATGATATCGTACACTGAAGCTTTCTTT.